This T cell receptor (beta chain) was obtained from a study of cytomegalovirus exposure and HLA in healthy donors. Whole-study findings and limits: After further analysis at a later stage, 16,951 TCR beta sequences were associated with HLA alleles at 0.05 false discovery rate. Across donors, presence/absence analyses took sequencing depth to be roughly uniform.

Turning to this clone: Antigen unknown.

The CDR3 is 14 amino acids. The V gene's germline CDR1 is KGHSH and CDR2 LQKENI. The V and J ends lost 6 bases and 5 bases respectively, with 16 bases between them. PCR involved 60 Vbeta and 13 Jbeta primers. The repertoire was sequenced with immunoSEQ multiplex PCR; TCRdb's copy has only in-frame clones and lacks some. The sample includes roughly 100,000 clones, approximately 72% of them seen just once. The chain combines TRBV18 with TRBJ1-1; D is undetermined. Sequenced input: PBMCs. This TCR derives from a man younger than 40 in good health and CMV-seronegative. CDR3 DNA: TGTGCCAGCTCCCTGCAGCGTGTAGAAACTGAAGCTTTCTTT. It is translated as CASSLQRVETEAFF.